This TCR beta chain originates from a study of blood T cell repertoires in COVID-19. Here immunoSEQ multiplex PCR was the method, and the copy in TCRdb shows in-frame clones only, minus some. The repertoire includes around 150,000 clones, 70% to 90% of them detected once, and 4.5% to 6% sits in the top ten. V lost 0 bases, J lost 3 bases, and 6 bases stayed unmatched. CDR3 length: 18 residues. Looked up from germline, CDR1 is LGHNA and CDR2 is YSLEER. The sequence was collected from a woman between 45 and 65 years old with acute or convalescent COVID-19. V gene TRBV4-3 combines with J gene TRBJ2-2; 11 bases line up with TRBD2. The sequenced material came from peripheral blood. The CDR3 DNA is TGCGCCAGCAGCCAAGACCGGGGACTAGCGGAACACACCGGGGAGCTGTTTTTT. Translating it yields CASSQDRGLAEHTGELFF.